One and the same sample provided the 20 T cell receptor beta chains below, sequenced in a study of beta chain features in type 1 diabetes. Of the isolated RNA, all was reverse transcribed, and so the sequenced material was expressed TCRB transcripts. Assay: immunoSEQ multiplex PCR; the TCRdb copy retains only in-frame clones and omits some. The repertoire holds about 270,000 clones, roughly an eighth seen once, with about 0.016% in the top ten. These TCRs' antigens remain unknown. General study points: Within each of all four CD4+ subsets, Type 1 diabetes patients had TCRB CDR3s that were moderately but significantly shorter.

The specimen was naive CD4+ T cells from blood. These receptors all stem from a man aged 30-40 years with type 1 diabetes.

There are a few counts of this clone. This rearrangement joins TRBV6-6 to TRBJ2-7, with 12 bases matching TRBD2. CDR3 length: 16 amino acids. V was clipped by 5 bases and J by 6 bases; unmatched bases: 11. Germline V gives CDR1 MNHNY, CDR2 SVGAGI (reference sequence). This CDR3 reads CASSTTPGLAGSEQYF. The CDR3 nucleotides read TGTGCCAGCAGTACAACACCGGGACTAGCGGGTTCCGAGCAGTACTTC.

The CDR3 nucleotides are TGTGCCAGCACATCCCCCCGCACAGATACGCAGTATTTT. Translating it yields CASTSPRTDTQYF. The rearrangement uses TRBV6-4 and TRBJ2-3; D unclear. With 7 bases removed from V and 1 base from J, the gap between germline ends came to 9 bases. Per germline, CDR1 MRHNA and CDR2 SNTAGT. CDR3 length: 13 residues.

This clone was seen a few times. The identical CDR3 is also encoded by other nucleotide sequences in the sample. The rearrangement uses TRBV6-5 and TRBJ2-3; the D is unclear. Germline loops: CDR1 MNHEY, CDR2 SVGAGI. The CDR3 runs to 13 residues. The V gene lost 2 bases and the J gene lost 1 base, with 4 bases spanning the gap. This chain's CDR3 is CASSYPGTDTQYF. The CDR3 nucleotides are TGTGCCAGCAGTTACCCAGGCACAGATACGCAGTATTTT.

V and J are TRBV6-5 and TRBJ2-2; perhaps TRBD2 as D (6 bases). V shed 2 bases and J shed 5 bases, with 6 bases lying between them. CDR1 is MNHEY, CDR2 SVGAGI, per germline. The CDR3 has 13 amino acids. CDR3 sequence: CASSYGGTGELFF. CDR3 coding DNA: TGTGCCAGCAGTTACGGGGGGACCGGGGAGCTGTTTTTT.

The chain couples TRBV7-2 to TRBJ2-7; tentatively, D is TRBD2 (6 bases). This CDR3 spans 14 amino acids. Germline values: CDR1 SGHTA, CDR2 FQGNSA. Trimming pared 5 bases from V and 3 bases from J, leaving 14 bases between. The CDR3 DNA reads as TGTGCCAGCAGCCCTCAGGGTAGCGGCTACGAGCAGTACTTC. It encodes CASSPQGSGYEQYF.

The sample holds a few counts of this clone. Here the CDR3 DNA reads TGTGCCAGCAGGACAGGGCATCAAGAGACCCAGTACTTC. It encodes CASRTGHQETQYF. The chain uses TRBV28 and TRBJ2-5, with TRBD1 identical over 7 bases. The J segment lost 2 bases and the V segment lost 6 bases, leaving 3 bases of the junction unmatched. The CDR3 sequence is 13 residues long. Germline CDR1 is MDHEN and CDR2 is SYDVKM.

V gene TRBV4-3 combines with J gene TRBJ2-5; D may be TRBD2 (5 bases). CDR1 LGHNA and CDR2 YSLEER come from the germline V gene. The ends were cut back, 0 bases at V and 4 bases at J, with 15 bases in the middle. The CDR3 contains 16 residues. For the CDR3, the DNA is TGCGCCAGCAGCCAAGACGGGATTAGCCGGGGAGAGACCCAGTACTTC. This sequence encodes CASSQDGISRGETQYF.

This clone has more than one count but fewer than ten. The chain couples TRBV11-3 to TRBJ2-1; D might be TRBD2 (6 bases). V gave up 5 bases and J gave up 6 bases, with 11 bases separating them. From germline, CDR1 is SGHNT and CDR2 YENEEA. The CDR3 is made up of 13 amino acids. CDR3 DNA sequence: TGTGCCAGCAGCCACCGGGAGTTCAATGAGCAGTTCTTC. Its protein product is CASSHREFNEQFF.

The V gene is TRBV5-1, the J gene TRBJ2-4; 12 bases are shared with TRBD1. CDR3 length: 18 residues. The germline gives CDR1 SGHRS, CDR2 YFSETQ. Trimming took 2 bases from V and 9 from J; bases not matched to a gene: 15. The CDR3 protein is CASSFLPRDRGLQGIQYF. As DNA, the CDR3 is TGCGCCAGCAGCTTCCTACCCAGGGACAGGGGGCTACAGGGCATTCAGTACTTC.

The chain carries TRBV28 and TRBJ2-7; weak D call: TRBD1 (5 bases). The CDR3 is 17 amino acids. The germline CDR1 and CDR2 sequences are MDHEN and SYDVKM. Deletions cut 2 bases from V and 0 bases from J, with 17 bases between. CDR3 coding DNA: TGTGCCAGCAGTTTAGACCTCAGGGCCACCAACTCCTACGAGCAGTACTTC. Amino acid sequence: CASSLDLRATNSYEQYF. Complete variable domain (other parts from reference TRBV28 and TRBJ2-7): DVKVTQSSRYLVKRTGEKVFLECVQDMDHENMFWYRQDPGLGLRLIYFSYDVKMKEKGDIPEGYSVSREKKERFSLILESASTNQTSMYLCASSLDLRATNSYEQYFGPGTRLTVT.

This chain connects TRBV27 to TRBJ2-1; 7 nucleotides match TRBD2. Germline loops: CDR1 MNHEY, CDR2 SMNVEV (reference sequence). The CDR3 consists of 15 residues. With V trimmed by 1 base and J by 5 bases, 5 bases remained unmatched. CDR3 DNA: TGTGCCAGCAGTTTATGGGTAGCGGGCAACAATGAGCAGTTCTTC. Amino acids: CASSLWVAGNNEQFF.

This chain links TRBV5-4 with TRBJ2-2; TRBD2 matches 9 bases. The CDR3 contains 15 residues. Per the germline V gene, CDR1 is SGHNT and CDR2 is YYREEE (reference sequence). Trimming removed 4 bases from V and 6 bases from J; junction bases left unmatched: 7. This CDR3 reads CASSAIAGAAGELFF. The CDR3 bases are TGTGCCAGCAGCGCAATAGCGGGAGCTGCCGGGGAGCTGTTTTTT. Using reference TRBV5-4 and TRBJ2-2 for the parts outside the CDR3, the full variable domain is ETGVTQSPTHLIKTRGQQVTLRCSSQSGHNTVSWYQQALGQGPQFIFQYYREEENGRGNFPPRFSGLQFPNYSSELNVNALELDDSALYLCASSAIAGAAGELFFGEGSRLTVL.

This chain links TRBV30 with TRBJ1-2, with 10 bases fitting TRBD1. The V gene end was trimmed by 0 bases and the J gene end by 6 bases; junction bases not matched to a gene: 4. Looked up from germline, CDR1 is GTSNPN and CDR2 is SVGIG (reference sequence). The CDR3 totals 14 residues. The CDR3 loop is CAWSVLGTGDGYTF. Written as DNA, the CDR3 is TGTGCCTGGAGTGTACTAGGGACAGGGGATGGCTACACCTTC. Filled out from reference TRBV30 and TRBJ1-2, the complete variable domain reads SQTIHQWPATLVQPVGSPLSLECTVEGTSNPNLYWYRQAAGRGLQLLFYSVGIGQISSEVPQNLSASRPQDRQFILSSKKLLLSDSGFYLCAWSVLGTGDGYTFGSGTRLTVV.

This chain joins TRBV29-1 and TRBJ2-1; the match to TRBD2 covers 9 bases. With 3 bases clipped from V and 6 bases from J, the junction kept 6 bases outside the gene matches. Germline CDR1 SQVTM, CDR2 ANQGSEA. The CDR3 runs to 14 residues. The CDR3 is CSVDGTSRTNEQFF. As DNA, the CDR3 is TGCAGCGTTGACGGGACTAGCAGAACCAATGAGCAGTTCTTC.

A few counts support this clone. The chain couples TRBV29-1 to TRBJ1-1, with 7 bases that match TRBD1. The CDR3 has 14 residues. Germline V CDR1 and CDR2: SQVTM, ANQGSEA. Unmatched junction bases numbered 5, after V lost 3 bases and J lost 1 base. CDR3 amino acids: CSVEKTGWNTEAFF. The CDR3 DNA is TGCAGCGTTGAGAAGACAGGGTGGAACACTGAAGCTTTCTTT.

The chain carries TRBV5-1 and TRBJ2-3, with a tentative D call TRBD1 (6 bases). The V and J ends lost 4 bases and 1 base respectively, with 13 bases between them. CDR1 is SGHRS and CDR2 is YFSETQ in the germline V gene. The CDR3 is 15 amino acids. Here the CDR3 reads CASSKGHGGTDTQYF. CDR3 DNA: TGCGCCAGCAGCAAGGGACACGGAGGCACAGATACGCAGTATTTT. The full variable domain, with the rest looked up from reference TRBV5-1 and TRBJ2-3, is KAGVTQTPRYLIKTRGQQVTLSCSPISGHRSVSWYQQTPGQGLQFLFEYFSETQRNKGNFPGRFSGRQFSNSRSEMNVSTLELGDSALYLCASSKGHGGTDTQYFGPGTRLTVL.

This chain connects TRBV19 to TRBJ2-1; TRBD2 matches at 13 bases. Trimming at V came to 5 bases and at J to 9 bases, leaving 10 bases not matched to a gene. Germline-derived CDR1 and CDR2 are LNHDA and SQIVND (reference sequence). CDR3 length: 16 amino acids. The CDR3 here is CASSPGLAGAIIEQFF. The CDR3, as DNA: TGTGCCAGTAGTCCTGGACTAGCGGGGGCCATCATTGAGCAGTTCTTC.

In this sample, this clone turned up a few times. In nucleotides, the CDR3 is TGTGCCAGTAGTCCACGGAGGGTAGACACTGAAGCTTTCTTT. Amino acid sequence: CASSPRRVDTEAFF. The gene calls are TRBV19 and TRBJ1-1; D is uncertain. Trimming took 5 bases from V and 3 from J, leaving 13 bases between them. This CDR3 spans 14 amino acids. CDR1 and CDR2 (germline): LNHDA, SQIVND (reference sequence). The complete variable domain, with remaining parts taken from reference TRBV19 and TRBJ1-1, reads DGGITQSPKYLFRKEGQNVTLSCEQNLNHDAMYWYRQDPGQGLRLIYYSQIVNDFQKGDIAEGYSVSREKKESFPLTVTSAQKNPTAFYLCASSPRRVDTEAFFGQGTRLTVV.

The gene calls are TRBV7-9 and TRBJ2-2; D remains unclear. Per germline, CDR1 SEHNR and CDR2 FQNEAQ (reference sequence). This CDR3 region has 14 residues. The germline V and J ends were trimmed by 4 bases and 1 base, with 7 bases remaining between them. CDR3 residues: CASSSTMNTGELFF. The CDR3 DNA sequence: TGTGCCAGCAGCTCAACTATGAACACCGGGGAGCTGTTTTTT.

This clone occurred a few times. The rearrangement joins TRBV29-1 to TRBJ1-5; D possibly corresponds to TRBD1 (5 bases). Looked up from germline, CDR1 is SQVTM and CDR2 is ANQGSEA. The V end was cut by 6 bases, the J end by 0 bases, with 12 bases between. CDR3 size: 14 residues. The CDR3 reads CSVVVTDSNQPQHF. The DNA of the CDR3 is TGCAGCGTCGTTGTGACAGATAGCAATCAGCCCCAGCATTTT.